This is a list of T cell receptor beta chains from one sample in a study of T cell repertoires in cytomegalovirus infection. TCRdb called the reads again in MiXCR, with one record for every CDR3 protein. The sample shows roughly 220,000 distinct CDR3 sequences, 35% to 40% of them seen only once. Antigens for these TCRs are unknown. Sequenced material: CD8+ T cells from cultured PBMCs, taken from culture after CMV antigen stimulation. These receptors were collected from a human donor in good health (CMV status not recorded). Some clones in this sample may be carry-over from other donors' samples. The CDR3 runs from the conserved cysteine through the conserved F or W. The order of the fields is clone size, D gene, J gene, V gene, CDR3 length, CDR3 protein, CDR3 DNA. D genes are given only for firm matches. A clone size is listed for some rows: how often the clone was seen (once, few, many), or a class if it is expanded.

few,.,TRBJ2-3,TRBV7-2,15,CASSSTTLDRSSGYF,TGTGCCAGCAGCTCTACAACCCTGGACCGCTCGTCAGGGTATTTT
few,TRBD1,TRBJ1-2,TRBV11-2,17,CASSLANYRDRDYGYTF,TGTGCCAGCAGCTTAGCCAACTACCGGGACAGGGACTATGGCTACACCTTC
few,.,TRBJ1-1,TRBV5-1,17,CASSLLVGQTLNTEAFF,TGCGCCAGCAGCTTGTTGGTCGGACAGACCTTGAACACTGAAGCTTTCTTT
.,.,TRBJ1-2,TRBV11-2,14,CASSLGVREYGYTF,TGTGCCAGCAGCTTAGGAGTCCGAGAATATGGCTACACCTTC
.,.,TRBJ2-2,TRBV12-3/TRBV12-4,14,CASSPGGVGGELFF,TGTGCCAGCAGTCCCGGAGGGGTTGGCGGGGAGCTGTTTTTT
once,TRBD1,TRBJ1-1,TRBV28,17,CASSSNIIVQGISEAFF,TGTGCCAGCAGTTCCAATATTATTGTACAGGGGATCAGTGAAGCTTTCTTT
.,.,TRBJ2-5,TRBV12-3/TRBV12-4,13,CASSFTGTETQYF,TGTGCCAGCAGTTTCACCGGGACAGAGACCCAGTACTTC
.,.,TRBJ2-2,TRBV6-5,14,CASSRGMGTGELFF,TGTGCCAGCAGTCGGGGGATGGGCACCGGGGAGCTGTTTTTT
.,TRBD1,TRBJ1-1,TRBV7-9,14,CASRSDRGWTEAFF,TGTGCCAGCAGGAGCGACAGGGGCTGGACTGAAGCTTTCTTT
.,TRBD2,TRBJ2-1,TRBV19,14,CASSIGTSGDEQFF,TGTGCCAGTAGTATTGGGACTAGCGGGGATGAGCAGTTCTTC
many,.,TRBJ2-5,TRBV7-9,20,CASSSKTGIYRDGYQETQYF,TGTGCCAGCAGCTCAAAAACTGGGATTTATCGGGACGGCTACCAAGAGACCCAGTACTTC
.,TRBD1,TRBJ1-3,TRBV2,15,CASSADRVAGNTIYF,TGTGCCAGCAGCGCGGACAGGGTCGCTGGAAACACCATATATTTT
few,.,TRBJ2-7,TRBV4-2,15,CASSQIQGLLYEQYF,TGTGCCAGCAGCCAAATACAGGGACTTCTCTACGAGCAGTACTTC
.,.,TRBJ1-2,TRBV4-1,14,CASKGPAAHYGYTF,TGCGCCAGCAAAGGGCCGGCAGCTCACTATGGCTACACCTTC
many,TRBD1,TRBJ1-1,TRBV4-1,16,CASSQLQQGANTEAFF,TGCGCCAGCAGCCAGCTCCAACAGGGGGCTAACACTGAAGCTTTCTTT
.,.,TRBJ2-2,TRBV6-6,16,CASSYSAAGVTGELFF,TGTGCCAGCAGTTACTCCGCGGCAGGGGTGACCGGGGAGCTGTTTTTT
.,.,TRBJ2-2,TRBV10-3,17,CAISESTGTANTGELFF,TGTGCCATCAGTGAGTCTACAGGGACCGCGAACACCGGGGAGCTGTTTTTT
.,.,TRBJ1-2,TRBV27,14,CASSFIRGNYGYTF,TGTGCCAGCAGTTTTATAAGGGGTAACTATGGCTACACCTTC
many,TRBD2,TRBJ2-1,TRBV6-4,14,CASSELAGMDEQFF,TGTGCCAGCAGTGAACTAGCGGGGATGGATGAGCAGTTCTTC
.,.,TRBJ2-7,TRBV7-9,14,CASSSGTERYEQYF,TGTGCCAGCAGCTCCGGGACTGAAAGGTACGAGCAGTACTTC
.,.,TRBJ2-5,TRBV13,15,CASSLVGGLGETQYF,TGTGCCAGCAGCTTAGTTGGGGGGCTGGGAGAGACCCAGTACTTC
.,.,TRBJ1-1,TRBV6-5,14,CASSYSGGPTEAFF,TGTGCCAGCAGTTACTCGGGGGGCCCCACTGAAGCTTTCTTT
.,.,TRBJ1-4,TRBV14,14,CASSQDDSGRKLFF,TGTGCCAGCAGCCAAGATGATTCAGGGAGGAAACTGTTTTTT
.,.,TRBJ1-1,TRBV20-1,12,CSARWGRTEAFF,TGCAGTGCTAGGTGGGGGCGAACTGAAGCTTTCTTT
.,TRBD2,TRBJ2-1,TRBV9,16,CASSVGLAGGPSEQFF,TGTGCCAGCAGCGTAGGGCTAGCGGGAGGGCCCTCTGAGCAGTTCTTC
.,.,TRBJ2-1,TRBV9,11,CASSVASEQFF,TGTGCCAGCAGCGTGGCTAGCGAGCAGTTCTTC
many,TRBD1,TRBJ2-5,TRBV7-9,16,CASSVGQGAGQETQYF,TGTGCCAGCAGCGTGGGACAGGGGGCGGGCCAAGAGACCCAGTACTTC
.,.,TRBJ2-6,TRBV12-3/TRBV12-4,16,CASSPTLPSGANVLTF,TGTGCCAGCAGCCCGACACTCCCCTCTGGGGCCAACGTCCTGACTTTC
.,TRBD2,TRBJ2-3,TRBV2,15,CASSGLAVGTDTQYF,TGTGCCAGCAGCGGACTAGCGGTTGGCACAGATACGCAGTATTTT
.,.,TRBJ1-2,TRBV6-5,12,CASRKQGNGYTF,TGTGCCAGCAGAAAACAGGGAAATGGCTACACCTTC
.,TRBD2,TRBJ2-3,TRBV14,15,CASSPGLGPTDTQYF,TGTGCCAGCAGCCCTGGACTAGGGCCTACAGATACGCAGTATTTT
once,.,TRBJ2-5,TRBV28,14,CASSFPRVQETQYF,TGTGCCAGCAGTTTTCCCCGGGTTCAAGAGACCCAGTACTTC
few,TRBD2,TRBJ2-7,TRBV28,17,CASSLGASGKVSYEQYF,TGTGCCAGCAGTTTGGGTGCTAGCGGAAAGGTCTCCTACGAGCAGTACTTC
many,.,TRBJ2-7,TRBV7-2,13,CASSSGSSYEQYF,TGTGCCAGCAGCTCTGGCAGCTCCTACGAGCAGTACTTC
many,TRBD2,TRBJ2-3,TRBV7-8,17,CASSLVLAALSTDTQYF,TGTGCCAGCAGCTTAGTACTAGCGGCCCTTAGCACAGATACGCAGTATTTT
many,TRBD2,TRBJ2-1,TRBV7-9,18,CASSIRLARALLYNEQFF,TGTGCCAGCAGCATTAGACTAGCGCGAGCTTTACTTTACAATGAGCAGTTCTTC
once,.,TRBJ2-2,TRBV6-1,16,CASSETFPRAGGELLF,TGTGCCAGCAGTGAAACTTTCCCCAGGGCCGGCGGGGAGCTGCTTTTT
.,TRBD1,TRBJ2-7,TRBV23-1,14,CASSRDRGLNEQYF,TGCGCCAGCAGTCGAGACAGGGGGCTCAACGAGCAGTACTTC
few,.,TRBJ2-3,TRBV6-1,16,CASSATRGVATDTQYF,TGTGCCAGCAGTGCAACCAGGGGGGTGGCCACAGATACGCAGTATTTT
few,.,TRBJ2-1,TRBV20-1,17,CSARSPLAESSYNEQFF,TGCAGTGCTAGATCCCCCTTAGCGGAGAGTTCCTACAATGAGCAGTTCTTC
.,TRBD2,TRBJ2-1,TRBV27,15,CASSFLGLASNEQFF,TGTGCCAGCAGTTTCCTGGGACTAGCGTCAAATGAGCAGTTCTTC
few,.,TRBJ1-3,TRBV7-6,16,CASSQSRGGSGNTIYF,TGTGCCAGCAGCCAAAGCCGGGGGGGATCTGGAAACACCATATATTTT
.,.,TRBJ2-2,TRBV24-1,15,CATSDLPIGTGELFF,TGTGCCACCAGTGATTTGCCTATCGGCACCGGGGAGCTGTTTTTT
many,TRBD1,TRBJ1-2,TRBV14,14,CASSHIKGAHGYTF,TGTGCCAGCAGCCACATTAAGGGGGCCCATGGCTACACCTTC
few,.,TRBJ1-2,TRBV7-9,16,CASSFQTGGALYGYTF,TGTGCCAGCAGCTTTCAGACCGGGGGAGCCCTCTATGGCTACACCTTC
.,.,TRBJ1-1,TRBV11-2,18,CASSLDRTGWGGNTEAFF,TGTGCCAGCAGCTTAGATCGGACGGGCTGGGGAGGAAACACTGAAGCTTTCTTT
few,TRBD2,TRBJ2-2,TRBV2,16,CASSEGWGGETGELFF,TGTGCCAGCAGTGAAGGGTGGGGGGGTGAAACCGGGGAGCTGTTTTTT
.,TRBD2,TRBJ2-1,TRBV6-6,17,CASSRSRLAGVGNEQFF,TGTGCCAGCAGCCGAAGTAGACTAGCGGGAGTAGGCAATGAGCAGTTCTTC
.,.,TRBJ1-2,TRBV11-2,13,CSSSVGHGEGYTF,TGTTCCAGCAGCGTCGGACATGGGGAAGGCTACACCTTC
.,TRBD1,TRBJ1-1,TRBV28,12,CASRKGQGEAFF,TGTGCCAGCAGGAAAGGACAGGGGGAAGCTTTCTTT
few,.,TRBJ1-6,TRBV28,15,CASSPATGGESPLHF,TGTGCCAGCAGTCCCGCCACAGGCGGAGAATCACCCCTCCACTTT
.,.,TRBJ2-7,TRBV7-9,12,CASMAASYEQYF,TGTGCCAGCATGGCGGCATCCTACGAGCAGTACTTC
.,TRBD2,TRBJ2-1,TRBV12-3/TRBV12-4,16,CASSYPSGLSYNEQFF,TGTGCCAGCAGCTACCCTAGCGGGCTCTCCTACAATGAGCAGTTCTTC